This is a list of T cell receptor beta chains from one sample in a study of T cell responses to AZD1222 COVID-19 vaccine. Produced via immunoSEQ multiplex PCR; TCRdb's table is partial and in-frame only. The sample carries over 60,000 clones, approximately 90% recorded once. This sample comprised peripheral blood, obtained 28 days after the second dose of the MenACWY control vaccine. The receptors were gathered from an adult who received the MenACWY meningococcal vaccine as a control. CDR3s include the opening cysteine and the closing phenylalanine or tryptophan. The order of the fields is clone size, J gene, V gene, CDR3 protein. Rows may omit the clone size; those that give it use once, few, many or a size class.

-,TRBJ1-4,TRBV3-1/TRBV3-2,CASSLLEANEKLFF
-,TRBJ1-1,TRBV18,CASSPGELGTEAFF
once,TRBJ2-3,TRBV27,CASSISSGTDTQYF
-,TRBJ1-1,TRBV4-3,CASSHWRGRDTEAFF
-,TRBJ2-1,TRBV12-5,CASGLVVGRGVNEQFF
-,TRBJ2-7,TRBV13,CASSTRGRRGEQYF
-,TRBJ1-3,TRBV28,CASSFQVGSSGNTIYF
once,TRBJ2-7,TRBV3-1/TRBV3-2,CASSQALAGNYEQYF
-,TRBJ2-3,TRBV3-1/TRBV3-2,CASSHRGPRDTQYF
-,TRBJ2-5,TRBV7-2,CASSPRGEETQYF
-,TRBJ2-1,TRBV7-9,CASSLGAVLAHNEQFF
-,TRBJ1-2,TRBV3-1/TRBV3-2,CASSQVGRGVKDGYTF
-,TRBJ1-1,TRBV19,CASSISGQPNTEAFF
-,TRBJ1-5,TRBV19,CASSPGTGVRQPQHF
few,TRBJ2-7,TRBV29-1,CSVGGTGGYEQYF
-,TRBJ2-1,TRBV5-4,CASSPNGGAQGVNEQFF
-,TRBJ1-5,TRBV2,CASRDRVISNSNQPQHF
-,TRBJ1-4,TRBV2,CASSEQGQLNEKLFF
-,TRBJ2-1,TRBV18,CASSPIGRGEQFF
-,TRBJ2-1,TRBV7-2,CASSLAGLVDNEQFF
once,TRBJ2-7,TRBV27,CASTRGTATYEQYF
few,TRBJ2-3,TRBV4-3,CASSQSGGTDTQYF
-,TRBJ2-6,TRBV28,CASSFGTLFANVLTF
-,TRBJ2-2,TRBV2,CASSESGAEGPHLYHTGELFF
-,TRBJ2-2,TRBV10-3,CAIKGLANTGELFF
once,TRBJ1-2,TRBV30,CAWSGPHRGANYGYTF
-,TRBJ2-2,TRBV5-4,CASSGQAATGELFF
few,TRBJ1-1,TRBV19,CASKEVMNTEAFF
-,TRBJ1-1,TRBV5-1,CASSLSAGPEAFF
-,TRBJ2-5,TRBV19,CASSKSKQETQYF
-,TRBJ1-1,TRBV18,CASSPRQGQNTEAFF
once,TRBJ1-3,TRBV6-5,CASSYAGNGNTIYF
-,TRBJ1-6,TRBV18,CASSPSTVTHHSPLHF
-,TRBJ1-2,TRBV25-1,CASSPGGGYTF
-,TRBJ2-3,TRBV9,CASSPDPGPLTDTQYF
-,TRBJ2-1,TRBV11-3,CASSLAGDSYNEQFF
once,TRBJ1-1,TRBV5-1,CASRSDTGAGQPEAFF
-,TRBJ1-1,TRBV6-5,CASSTRGPGTEAFF
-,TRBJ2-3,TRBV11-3,CASSLDSVAASRPSTDTQYF
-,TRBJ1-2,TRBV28,CASNDGAGYTF
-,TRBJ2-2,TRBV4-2,CASSQKGGQGGTGELFF
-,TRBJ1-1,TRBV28,CASSLSRSTEAFF
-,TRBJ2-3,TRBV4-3,CASARTDTQYF
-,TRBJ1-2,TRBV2,CASSPPTGTGKGYTF
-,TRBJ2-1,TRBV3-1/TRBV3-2,CASSQDRDEQFF
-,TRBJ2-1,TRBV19,CASSIGAASGMAPEQFF
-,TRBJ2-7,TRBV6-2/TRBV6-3,CASSTRLSSSYEQYF